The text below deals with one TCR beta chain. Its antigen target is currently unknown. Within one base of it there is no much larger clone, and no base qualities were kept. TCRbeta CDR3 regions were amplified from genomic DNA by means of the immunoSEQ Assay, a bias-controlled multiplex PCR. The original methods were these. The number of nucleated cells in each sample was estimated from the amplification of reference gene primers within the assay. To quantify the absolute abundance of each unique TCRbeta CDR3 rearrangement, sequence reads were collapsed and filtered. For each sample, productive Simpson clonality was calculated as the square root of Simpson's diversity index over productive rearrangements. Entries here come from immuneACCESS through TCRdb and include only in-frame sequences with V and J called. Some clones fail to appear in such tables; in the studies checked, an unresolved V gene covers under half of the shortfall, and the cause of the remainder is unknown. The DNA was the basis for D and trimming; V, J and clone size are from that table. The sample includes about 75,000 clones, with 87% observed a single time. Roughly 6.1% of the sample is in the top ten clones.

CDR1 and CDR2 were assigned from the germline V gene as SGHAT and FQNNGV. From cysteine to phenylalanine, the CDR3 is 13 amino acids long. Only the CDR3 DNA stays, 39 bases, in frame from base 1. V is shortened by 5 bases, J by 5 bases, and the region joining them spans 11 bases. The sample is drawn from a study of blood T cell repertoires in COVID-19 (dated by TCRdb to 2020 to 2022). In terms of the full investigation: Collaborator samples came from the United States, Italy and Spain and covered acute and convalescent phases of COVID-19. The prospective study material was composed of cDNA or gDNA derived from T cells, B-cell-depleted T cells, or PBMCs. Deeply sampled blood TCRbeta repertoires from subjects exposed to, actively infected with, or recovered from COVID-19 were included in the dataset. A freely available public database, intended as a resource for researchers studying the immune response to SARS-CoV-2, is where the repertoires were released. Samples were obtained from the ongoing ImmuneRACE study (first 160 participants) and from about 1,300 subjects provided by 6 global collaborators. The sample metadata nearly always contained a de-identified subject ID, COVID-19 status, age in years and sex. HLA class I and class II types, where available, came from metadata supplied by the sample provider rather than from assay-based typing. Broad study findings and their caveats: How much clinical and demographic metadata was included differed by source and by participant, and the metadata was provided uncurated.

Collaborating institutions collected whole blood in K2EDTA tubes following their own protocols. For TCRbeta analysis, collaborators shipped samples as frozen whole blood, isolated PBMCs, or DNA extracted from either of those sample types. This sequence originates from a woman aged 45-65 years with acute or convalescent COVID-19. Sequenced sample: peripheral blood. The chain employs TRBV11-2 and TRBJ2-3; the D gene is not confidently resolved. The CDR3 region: CASSGTNQDTQYF. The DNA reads TGTGCCAGCAGCGGTACAAACCAAGATACGCAGTATTTT.